This T cell receptor beta chain was observed in a study of cytomegalovirus exposure and HLA in healthy donors. Study-level results: Researchers catalogued roughly 150 TCR beta chains as cytomegalovirus-associated. In a later analysis, the majority of CMV-associated beta chains seemingly showed HLA restriction. High specificity and sensitivity for cytomegalovirus status were reported for the classifier.

Donors had nominal health at sampling but likely had unrecorded immune exposures. CDR1 is SGHTA, CDR2 FQGNSA, per germline. The CDR3 has 13 amino acids. V was pared by 5 bases and J by 6 bases, with 6 bases of the junction left unmatched. The primer mix had 60 Vbeta and 13 Jbeta primers. Assay used: immunoSEQ multiplex PCR; TCRdb lists only in-frame clones, some missing. The sample consists of 30,000 to 40,000 clones, about 70% of them appearing once. Details on this clone: Its target is unknown.

This clonotype was obtained from a man aged 25 to 45 in good health and CMV-seronegative. J is TRBJ2-5 and V is TRBV7-2; 7 bases line up with TRBD2. Sequences were obtained from PBMCs. CDR3 nucleotide sequence: TGTGCCAGCAGCCCAGGACTAGGTCAGACCCAGTACTTC. This sequence encodes CASSPGLGQTQYF.